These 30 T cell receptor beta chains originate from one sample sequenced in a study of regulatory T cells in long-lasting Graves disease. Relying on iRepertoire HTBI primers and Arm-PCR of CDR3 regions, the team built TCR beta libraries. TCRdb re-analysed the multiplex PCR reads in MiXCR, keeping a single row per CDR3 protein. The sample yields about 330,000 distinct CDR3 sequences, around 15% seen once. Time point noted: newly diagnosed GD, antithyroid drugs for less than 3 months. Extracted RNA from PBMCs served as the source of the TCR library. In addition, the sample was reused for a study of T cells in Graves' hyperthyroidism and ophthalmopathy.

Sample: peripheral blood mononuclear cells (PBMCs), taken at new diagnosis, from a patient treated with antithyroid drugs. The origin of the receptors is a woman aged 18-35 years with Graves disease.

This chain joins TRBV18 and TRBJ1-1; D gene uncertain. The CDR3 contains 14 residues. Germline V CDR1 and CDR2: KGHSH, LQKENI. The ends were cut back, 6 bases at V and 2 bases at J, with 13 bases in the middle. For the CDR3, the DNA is TGTGCCAGCTCGCCCATCCGGGTCAACACTGAAGCTTTCTTT. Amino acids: CASSPIRVNTEAFF. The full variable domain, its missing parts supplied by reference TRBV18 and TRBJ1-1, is NAGVMQNPRHLVRRRGQEARLRCSPMKGHSHVYWYRQLPEEGLKFMVYLQKENIIDESGMPKERFSAEFPKEGPSILRIQQVVRGDSAAYFCASSPIRVNTEAFFGQGTRLTVV.

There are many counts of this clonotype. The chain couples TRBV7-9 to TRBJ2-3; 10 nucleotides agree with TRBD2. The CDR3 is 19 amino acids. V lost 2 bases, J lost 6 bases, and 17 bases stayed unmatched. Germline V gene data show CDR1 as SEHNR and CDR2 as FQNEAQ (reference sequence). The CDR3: CASSLTSGNTYLKGDTQYF. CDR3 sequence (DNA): TGTGCCAGCAGCTTAACTAGCGGGAACACCTACCTCAAGGGGGATACGCAGTATTTT.

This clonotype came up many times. This chain's CDR3 is CASRRRGDGSSYEQYF. CDR3 sequence (DNA): TGTGCCAGCAGACGGCGGGGCGACGGAAGCTCCTACGAGCAGTACTTC. This chain joins TRBV27 and TRBJ2-7; D is possibly TRBD2 (6 bases). CDR1 is MNHEY and CDR2 is SMNVEV in the germline V gene (reference sequence). The length of the CDR3 is 16 residues. Trimming shortened V by 6 bases and J by 0 bases, and 18 bases separated the two germline ends.

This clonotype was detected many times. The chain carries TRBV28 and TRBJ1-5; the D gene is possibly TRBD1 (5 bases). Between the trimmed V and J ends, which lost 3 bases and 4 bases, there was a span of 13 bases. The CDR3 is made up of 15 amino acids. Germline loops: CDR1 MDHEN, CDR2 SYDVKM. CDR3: CASSFLGGGNQPQHF. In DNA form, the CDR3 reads TGTGCCAGCAGTTTCTTAGGCGGGGGGAATCAGCCCCAGCATTTT.

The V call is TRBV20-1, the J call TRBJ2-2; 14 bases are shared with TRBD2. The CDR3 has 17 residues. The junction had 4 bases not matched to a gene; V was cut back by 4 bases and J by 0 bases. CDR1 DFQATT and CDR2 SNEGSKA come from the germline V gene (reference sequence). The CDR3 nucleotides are TGCAGTGCTAACCTGGGACTAGCGGGAGCGAACACCGGGGAGCTGTTTTTT. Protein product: CSANLGLAGANTGELFF.

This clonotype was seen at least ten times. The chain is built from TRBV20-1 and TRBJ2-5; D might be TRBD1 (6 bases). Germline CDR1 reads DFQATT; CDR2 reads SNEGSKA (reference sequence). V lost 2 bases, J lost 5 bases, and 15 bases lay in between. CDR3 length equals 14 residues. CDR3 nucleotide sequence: TGCAGTGCTAGACAAGGACAGTCCAGGGAGACCCAGTACTTC. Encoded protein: CSARQGQSRETQYF.

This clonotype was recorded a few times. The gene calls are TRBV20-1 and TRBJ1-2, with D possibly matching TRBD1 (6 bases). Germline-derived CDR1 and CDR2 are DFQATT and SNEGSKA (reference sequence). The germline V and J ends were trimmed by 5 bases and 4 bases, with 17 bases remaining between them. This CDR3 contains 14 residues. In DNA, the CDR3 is TGCAGTGCTGCTTCGGCAGGGGCGAGCTATGGCTACACCTTC. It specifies CSAASAGASYGYTF.

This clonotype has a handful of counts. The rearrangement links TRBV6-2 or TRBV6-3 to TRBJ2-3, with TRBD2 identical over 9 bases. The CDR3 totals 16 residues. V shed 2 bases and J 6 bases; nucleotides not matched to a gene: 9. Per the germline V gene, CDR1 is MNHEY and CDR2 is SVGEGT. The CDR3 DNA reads TGTGCCAGCAGTTACAATGCGGGAGGGTCATATGATACGCAGTATTTT. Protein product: CASSYNAGGSYDTQYF.

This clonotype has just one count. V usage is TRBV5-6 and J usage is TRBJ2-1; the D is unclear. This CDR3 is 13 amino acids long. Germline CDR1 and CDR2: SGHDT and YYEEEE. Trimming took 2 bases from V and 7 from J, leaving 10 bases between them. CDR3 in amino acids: CASSLSPPNEQFF. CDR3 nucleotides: TGTGCCAGCAGCTTAAGTCCCCCAAATGAGCAGTTCTTC. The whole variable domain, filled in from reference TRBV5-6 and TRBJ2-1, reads DAGVTQSPTHLIKTRGQQVTLRCSPKSGHDTVSWYQQALGQGPQFIFQYYEEEERQRGNFPDRFSGHQFPNYSSELNVNALLLGDSALYLCASSLSPPNEQFFGPGTRLTVL.

CDR3 in amino acids: CASSSRTDRANQPQHF. The CDR3 coding sequence is TGTGCCAGCAGTTCCCGGACGGACAGAGCGAATCAGCCCCAGCATTTT. This rearrangement joins TRBV12-3 or TRBV12-4 to TRBJ1-5, with a tentative D call TRBD1 (6 bases). Trimming cost V 4 bases and J 4 bases, with 17 bases left between them. The CDR3 has 16 residues.

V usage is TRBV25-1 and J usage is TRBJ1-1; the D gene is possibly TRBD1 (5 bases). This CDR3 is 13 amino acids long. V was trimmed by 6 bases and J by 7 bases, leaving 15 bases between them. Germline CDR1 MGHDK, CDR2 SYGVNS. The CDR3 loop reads CASREVQESEAFF. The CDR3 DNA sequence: TGTGCCAGCAGAGAAGTACAGGAAAGTGAAGCTTTCTTT.

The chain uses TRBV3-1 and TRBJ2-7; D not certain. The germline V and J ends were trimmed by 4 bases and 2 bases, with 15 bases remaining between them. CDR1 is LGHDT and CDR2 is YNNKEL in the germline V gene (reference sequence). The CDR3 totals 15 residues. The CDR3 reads CASSPFSTGAYEQYF. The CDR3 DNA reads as TGTGCCAGCAGCCCTTTTTCCACCGGCGCCTACGAGCAGTACTTC.

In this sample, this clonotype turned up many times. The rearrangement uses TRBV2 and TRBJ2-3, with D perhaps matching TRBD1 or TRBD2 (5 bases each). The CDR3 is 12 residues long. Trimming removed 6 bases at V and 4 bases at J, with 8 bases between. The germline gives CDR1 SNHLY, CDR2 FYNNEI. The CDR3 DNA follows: TGTGCCAGCAGCCAGGGAGCAGATACGCAGTATTTT. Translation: CASSQGADTQYF.

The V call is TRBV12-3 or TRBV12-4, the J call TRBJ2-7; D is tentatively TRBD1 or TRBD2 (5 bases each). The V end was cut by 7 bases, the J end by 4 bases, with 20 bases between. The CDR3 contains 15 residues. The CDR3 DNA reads TGTGCCAGCACCCCGGGACGGACACTCCAATACGAGCAGTACTTC. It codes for CASTPGRTLQYEQYF.

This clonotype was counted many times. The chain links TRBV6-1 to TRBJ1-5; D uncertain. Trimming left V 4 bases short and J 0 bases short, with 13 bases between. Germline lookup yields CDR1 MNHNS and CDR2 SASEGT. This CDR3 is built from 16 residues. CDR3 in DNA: TGTGCCAGCAGTGCCCGGTCACCCTTTAGCAATCAGCCCCAGCATTTT. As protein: CASSARSPFSNQPQHF.

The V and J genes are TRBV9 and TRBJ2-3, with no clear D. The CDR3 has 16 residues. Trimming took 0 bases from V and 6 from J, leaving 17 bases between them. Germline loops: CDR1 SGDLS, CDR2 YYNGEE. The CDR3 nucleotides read TGTGCCAGCAGCGTAGTACCGTCCACCAGGTTGGATACGCAGTATTTT. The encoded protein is CASSVVPSTRLDTQYF.

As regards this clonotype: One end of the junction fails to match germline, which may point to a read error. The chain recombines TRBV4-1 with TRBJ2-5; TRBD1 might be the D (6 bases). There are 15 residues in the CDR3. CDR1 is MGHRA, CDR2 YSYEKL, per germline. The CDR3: CASSQIWTVQEAQYF. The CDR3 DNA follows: TGCGCCAGCAGCCAAATTTGGACAGTACAAGAGGCCCAGTACTTC.

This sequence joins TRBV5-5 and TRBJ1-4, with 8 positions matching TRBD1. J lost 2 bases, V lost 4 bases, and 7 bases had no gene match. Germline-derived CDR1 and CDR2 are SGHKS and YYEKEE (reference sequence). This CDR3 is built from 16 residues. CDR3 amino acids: CASSPWTGTTNEKLFF. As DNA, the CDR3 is TGTGCCAGCAGCCCCTGGACAGGGACGACTAATGAAAAACTGTTTTTT.

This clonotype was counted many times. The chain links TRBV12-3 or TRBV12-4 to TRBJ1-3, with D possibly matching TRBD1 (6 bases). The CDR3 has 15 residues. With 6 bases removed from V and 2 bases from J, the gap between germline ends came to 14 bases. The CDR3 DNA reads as TGTGCCAGCAGCCGACAGGTTTTCCCTGGAAACACCATATATTTT. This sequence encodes CASSRQVFPGNTIYF.

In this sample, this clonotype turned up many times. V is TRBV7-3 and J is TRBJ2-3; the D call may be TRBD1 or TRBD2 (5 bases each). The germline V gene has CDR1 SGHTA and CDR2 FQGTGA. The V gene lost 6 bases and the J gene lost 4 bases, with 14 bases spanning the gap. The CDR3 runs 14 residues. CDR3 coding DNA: TGTGCCAGCAGTCGGGGCTCGGTGGCAGATACGCAGTATTTT. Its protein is CASSRGSVADTQYF.

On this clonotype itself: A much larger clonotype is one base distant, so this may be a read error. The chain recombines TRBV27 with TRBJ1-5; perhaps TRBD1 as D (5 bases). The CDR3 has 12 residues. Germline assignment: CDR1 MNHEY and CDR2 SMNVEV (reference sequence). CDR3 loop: CTSRRGNQPQHF. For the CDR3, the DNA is TGTACCAGCCGGCGGGGGAATCAGCCCCAGCATTTT.

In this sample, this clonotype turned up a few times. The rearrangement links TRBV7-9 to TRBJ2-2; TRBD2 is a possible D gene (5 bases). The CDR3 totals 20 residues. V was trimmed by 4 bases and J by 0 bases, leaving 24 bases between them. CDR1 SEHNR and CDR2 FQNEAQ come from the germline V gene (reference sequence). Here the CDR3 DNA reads TGTGCCAGCAGCTCCACCCAAACCCGGAGGCGCCCCGCGAACACCGGGGAGCTGTTTTTT. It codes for CASSSTQTRRRPANTGELFF.

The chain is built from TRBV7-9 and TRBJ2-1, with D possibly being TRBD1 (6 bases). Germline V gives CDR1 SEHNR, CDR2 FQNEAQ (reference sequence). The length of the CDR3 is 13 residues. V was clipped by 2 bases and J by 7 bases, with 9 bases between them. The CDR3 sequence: CASSLTTGNEQFF. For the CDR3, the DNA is TGTGCCAGCAGCTTAACCACAGGGAATGAGCAGTTCTTC.

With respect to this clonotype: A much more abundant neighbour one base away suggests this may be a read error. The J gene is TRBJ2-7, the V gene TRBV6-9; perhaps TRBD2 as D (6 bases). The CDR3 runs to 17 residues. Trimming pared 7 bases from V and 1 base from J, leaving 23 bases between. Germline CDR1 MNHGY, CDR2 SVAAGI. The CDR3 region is CASNYPSVGGLSYEQYF. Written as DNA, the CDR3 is TGTGCCAGCAATTACCCTTCGGTGGGGGGTTTATCCTACGAGCAGTACTTC.

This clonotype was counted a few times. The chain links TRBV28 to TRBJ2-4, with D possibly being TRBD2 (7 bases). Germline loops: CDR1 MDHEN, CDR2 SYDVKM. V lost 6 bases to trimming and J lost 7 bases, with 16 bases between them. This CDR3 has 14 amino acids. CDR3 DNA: TGTGCCAGCAGGAAGGGGGGGCGGGGGAACATTCAGTACTTC. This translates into CASRKGGRGNIQYF. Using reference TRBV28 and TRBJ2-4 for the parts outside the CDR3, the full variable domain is DVKVTQSSRYLVKRTGEKVFLECVQDMDHENMFWYRQDPGLGLRLIYFSYDVKMKEKGDIPEGYSVSREKKERFSLILESASTNQTSMYLCASRKGGRGNIQYFGAGTRLSVL.

In DNA form, the CDR3 reads TGTGCCACCCGGACAGGGGTAAACACCATATATTTT. It codes for CATRTGVNTIYF. The chain uses TRBV24-1 and TRBJ1-3, with TRBD1 matching 9 bases. The CDR3 consists of 12 residues. The V gene end was trimmed by 9 bases and the J gene end by 6 bases; junction bases not matched to a gene: 2. Germline CDR1 KGHDR, CDR2 SFDVKD.

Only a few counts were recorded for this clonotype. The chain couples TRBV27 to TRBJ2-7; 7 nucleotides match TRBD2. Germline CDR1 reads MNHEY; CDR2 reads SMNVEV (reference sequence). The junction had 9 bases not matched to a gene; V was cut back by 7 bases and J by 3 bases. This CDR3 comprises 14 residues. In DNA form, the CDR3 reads TGTGCCAGCACCACCTTGGGGGGGAACTACGAGCAGTACTTC. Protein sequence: CASTTLGGNYEQYF.

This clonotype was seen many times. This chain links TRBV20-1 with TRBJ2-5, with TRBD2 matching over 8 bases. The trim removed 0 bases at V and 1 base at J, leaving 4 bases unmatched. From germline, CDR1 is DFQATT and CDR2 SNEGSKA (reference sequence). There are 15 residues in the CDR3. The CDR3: CSARDVTSGQETQYF. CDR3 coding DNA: TGCAGTGCTAGAGATGTAACTAGCGGCCAAGAGACCCAGTACTTC.

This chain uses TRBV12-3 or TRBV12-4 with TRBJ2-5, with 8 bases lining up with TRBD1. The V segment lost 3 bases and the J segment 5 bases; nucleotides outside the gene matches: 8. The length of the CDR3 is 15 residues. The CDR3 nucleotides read TGTGCCAGCAGTTTTCAGGCAGGGGGCTGGGAGACCCAGTACTTC. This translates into CASSFQAGGWETQYF.

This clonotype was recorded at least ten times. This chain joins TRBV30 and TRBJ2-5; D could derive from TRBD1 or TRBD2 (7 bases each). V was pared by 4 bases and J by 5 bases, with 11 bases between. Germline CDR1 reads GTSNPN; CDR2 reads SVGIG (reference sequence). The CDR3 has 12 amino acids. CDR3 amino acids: CAWTGGGETQYF. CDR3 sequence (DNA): TGTGCCTGGACAGGGGGAGGGGAGACCCAGTACTTC. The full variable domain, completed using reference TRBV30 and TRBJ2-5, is SQTIHQWPATLVQPVGSPLSLECTVEGTSNPNLYWYRQAAGRGLQLLFYSVGIGQISSEVPQNLSASRPQDRQFILSSKKLLLSDSGFYLCAWTGGGETQYFGPGTRLLVL.